These 3 T cell receptor beta chains were all obtained from the same sample, sequenced in a study of blood T cells in healthy people across ages. With a J-beta primer mix and a sample-barcoded 5' primer, a second PCR ran about 7 to 11 cycles. TCRdb redid the calling of the 5' RACE reads with MiXCR, one entry per CDR3 protein. Among fewer than 2,000,000 distinct CDR3 sequences listed, approximately 39% were seen once. Sequenced sample: blood. All receptors come from a human donor in good health.

The J gene is TRBJ1-1, the V gene TRBV5-1; D possibly corresponds to TRBD1 (5 bases). This CDR3 contains 14 residues. Germline values: CDR1 SGHRS, CDR2 YFSETQ. The germline V and J ends were trimmed by 3 bases and 3 bases, with 12 bases remaining between them. The CDR3 is CASSSNPGHTEAFF. In DNA form, the CDR3 reads TGCGCCAGCAGCTCGAACCCAGGGCACACTGAAGCTTTCTTT.

This clonotype has more than one count but fewer than ten. The chain combines TRBV6-2 or TRBV6-3 with TRBJ1-5; the D gene is possibly TRBD1 (6 bases). The CDR3 contains 15 residues. Germline V gives CDR1 MNHEY, CDR2 SVGEGT. The ends were cut back, 4 bases at V and 4 bases at J, with 14 bases in the middle. CDR3 bases: TGTGCCAGCAGTTTTACAACAGGGTCAAATCAGCCCCAGCATTTT. Amino acids: CASSFTTGSNQPQHF.

With respect to this clonotype: One end of the junction varies from germline; a read error may be responsible. The genes are TRBV15 and TRBJ2-5; D is possibly TRBD1 (6 bases). The germline V gene has CDR1 LNHNV and CDR2 YYDKDF (reference sequence). CDR3 length: 14 amino acids. The CDR3 coding sequence is TGTGCCACCAACAGAGATGAGGGGGTCGGGACCCAGTACTTC. Amino acids: CATNRDEGVGTQYF.